These 31 T cell receptor beta chains were all obtained from the same sample, sequenced in a study of T-cell memory formation after mild COVID-19. TCRdb re-called the 5' RACE reads through MiXCR, storing one row per CDR3 protein. Of around 410,000 distinct CDR3 sequences in the sample, about 22% were seen once. What was sequenced was PBMCs or a T cell subset sorted from them (not recorded which). These receptors were taken from an adult woman who had mild COVID-19 (a few samples of this study predate the infection). Cell type and time point are not known.

The V gene is TRBV19, the J gene TRBJ2-3; no clear D gene. Trimming pared 8 bases from V and 0 bases from J, leaving 15 bases between. Germline CDR1 and CDR2: LNHDA and SQIVND (reference sequence). The CDR3 covers 15 residues. The CDR3 spells CASSFSPSSTDTQYF. In DNA, the CDR3 is TGTGCCAGTTCCTTTAGCCCCTCTAGCACAGATACGCAGTATTTT. The full variable domain, rest sourced from reference TRBV19 and TRBJ2-3, is DGGITQSPKYLFRKEGQNVTLSCEQNLNHDAMYWYRQDPGQGLRLIYYSQIVNDFQKGDIAEGYSVSREKKESFPLTVTSAQKNPTAFYLCASSFSPSSTDTQYFGPGTRLTVL.

This clonotype was counted a few times. This chain links TRBV29-1 with TRBJ1-1; 8 bases fit TRBD1. The germline V gene has CDR1 SQVTM and CDR2 ANQGSEA. The CDR3 consists of 16 residues. With 6 bases clipped from V and 0 bases from J, the junction kept 12 bases outside the gene matches. The CDR3 DNA follows: TGCAGCGTGGGACAGGTCGCATCTGTCATGAACACTGAAGCTTTCTTT. The encoded protein is CSVGQVASVMNTEAFF.

The chain employs TRBV29-1 and TRBJ1-2; 8 bases line up with TRBD1. The CDR3 is 12 residues long. CDR1 SQVTM and CDR2 ANQGSEA come from the germline V gene. V trimming: 6 bases; J trimming: 8 bases; junction bases outside the gene matches: 8. CDR3 sequence (DNA): TGCAGCGTGGACAGGGAGGGGGAGGGCTACACCTTC. Protein: CSVDREGEGYTF.

This clonotype was recorded only once. This chain joins TRBV20-1 and TRBJ2-3, with no clear D. CDR3 length: 14 amino acids. Germline CDR1 and CDR2: DFQATT and SNEGSKA (reference sequence). Between the trimmed V and J ends, which lost 1 base and 0 bases, there was a span of 8 bases. The CDR3 reads CSARVGASTDTQYF. CDR3 DNA: TGCAGTGCTAGAGTAGGAGCTAGCACAGATACGCAGTATTTT.

This chain links TRBV20-1 with TRBJ1-1, with D possibly matching TRBD1 (5 bases). CDR1 DFQATT and CDR2 SNEGSKA come from the germline V gene (reference sequence). The CDR3 contains 17 residues. With 3 bases removed from V and 5 bases from J, the gap between germline ends came to 25 bases. CDR3 DNA sequence: TGCAGTGCTAGTGGGGCAGGCCCTCGGGGGTTTGGAACTGAAGCTTTCTTT. It specifies CSASGAGPRGFGTEAFF.

The chain combines TRBV18 with TRBJ1-1; 10 bases are a match to TRBD1. The CDR3 totals 15 residues. Germline loops: CDR1 KGHSH, CDR2 LQKENI. The V segment lost 3 bases and the J segment 4 bases; nucleotides outside the gene matches: 5. The DNA of the CDR3 is TGTGCCAGCTCACCTACCGGGACAGGGGTCACTGAAGCTTTCTTT. Its protein is CASSPTGTGVTEAFF.

There are a few counts of this clonotype. The chain has TRBV6-1 and TRBJ1-6, with 8 bases lining up with TRBD1. The length of the CDR3 is 16 residues. V gave up 2 bases and J gave up 7 bases; unmatched junction bases: 7. CDR1 and CDR2 from the germline V gene are MNHNS and SASEGT. The CDR3 protein is CASSEQGAARNSPLHF. The CDR3 DNA follows: TGTGCCAGCAGTGAACAGGGGGCAGCGCGGAATTCACCCCTCCACTTT.

V usage is TRBV5-1 and J usage is TRBJ2-5, with 11 bases fitting TRBD1. CDR1 and CDR2 (germline): SGHRS, YFSETQ. V lost 3 bases and J lost 2; bases outside the gene matches: 6. The CDR3 is made up of 16 amino acids. CDR3 residues: CASSSYGQGAQETQYF. The CDR3 DNA reads TGCGCCAGCAGCTCCTACGGACAGGGGGCTCAAGAGACCCAGTACTTC.

This clonotype was observed a handful of times. The rearrangement links TRBV20-1 to TRBJ1-2; D gene uncertain. Germline V gives CDR1 DFQATT, CDR2 SNEGSKA (reference sequence). Trimming took off 5 bases at V and 6 bases at J, with 13 bases between the two ends. The CDR3 covers 12 residues. CDR3: CSAGEGPDGYTF. The CDR3 DNA reads TGCAGTGCTGGTGAGGGTCCCGATGGCTACACCTTC.

V and J are TRBV4-2 and TRBJ2-3, with 12 bases matching TRBD2. Per germline, CDR1 LGHNA and CDR2 YNFKEQ. This CDR3 spans 17 amino acids. J lost 6 bases, V lost 2 bases, and 9 bases had no gene match. The CDR3 here is CASSQSLAGGPGDTQYF. In nucleotides, the CDR3 is TGTGCCAGCAGCCAAAGTCTAGCGGGAGGGCCGGGTGATACGCAGTATTTT.

The chain combines TRBV29-1 with TRBJ2-1; 10 positions match TRBD2. The CDR3 totals 14 residues. The germline V gene encodes CDR1 SQVTM and CDR2 ANQGSEA. V was clipped by 7 bases and J by 7 bases; unmatched bases: 10. CDR3 DNA: TGCAGCGCTGAGGGGACTAGCGATTGGAATGAGCAGTTCTTC. It specifies CSAEGTSDWNEQFF.

The sample holds a few counts of this clonotype. The chain carries TRBV3-1 and TRBJ2-2, with 10 nucleotides matching TRBD2. The CDR3 runs to 17 residues. After removal of 6 bases from V and 4 bases from J, the junction contained 11 bases not matched to a gene. CDR1 is LGHDT and CDR2 is YNNKEL in the germline V gene (reference sequence). DNA for the CDR3: TGTGCCAGCAGAGCGTCGAGCGGGAGGGCTAGCACCGGGGAGCTGTTTTTT. It is translated as CASRASSGRASTGELFF.

The chain links TRBV7-3 to TRBJ2-1; 8 bases are shared with TRBD2. With 5 bases clipped from V and 5 bases from J, the junction kept 11 bases outside the gene matches. This CDR3 spans 16 amino acids. Germline V gene lookup returns CDR1 SGHTA and CDR2 FQGTGA. CDR3 protein: CASSPDLQRGNNEQFF. As DNA, the CDR3 is TGTGCCAGCAGCCCAGATCTCCAGCGGGGGAACAATGAGCAGTTCTTC.

V and J are TRBV28 and TRBJ1-5; D not resolved. The CDR3 is 14 residues long. Germline V gene sequence: CDR1 MDHEN, CDR2 SYDVKM. Trimming shortened V by 4 bases and J by 5 bases, and 12 bases separated the two germline ends. The CDR3 coding sequence is TGTGCCAGCAGTTCTGACCGTTCTCATCAGCCCCAGCATTTT. Its translation: CASSSDRSHQPQHF.

This clonotype was observed a handful of times. One junction end disagrees with the germline gene, perhaps due to a read error. This rearrangement joins TRBV7-9 to TRBJ2-7, with 10 nucleotides matching TRBD1. Germline CDR1 reads SEHNR; CDR2 reads FQNEAQ (reference sequence). The CDR3 covers 15 residues. In nucleotides, the CDR3 is TGTGCCAGCAGCTTATGGGACAGGGGCTCCCACGAGCAGTACTTC. Encoded protein: CASSLWDRGSHEQYF. The variable domain in full, with the rest retrieved from reference TRBV7-9 and TRBJ2-7, is DTGVSQNPRHKITKRGQNVTFRCDPISEHNRLYWYRQTLGQGPEFLTYFQNEAQLEKSRLLSDRFSAERPKGSFSTLEIQRTEQGDSAMYLCASSLWDRGSHEQYFGPGTRLTVT.

This chain uses TRBV5-5 with TRBJ1-4; D is possibly TRBD1 (5 bases). V lost 4 bases and J lost 4, with 17 bases in between. CDR1 and CDR2 from the germline V gene are SGHKS and YYEKEE (reference sequence). The CDR3 length is 16 residues. CDR3 DNA: TGTGCCAGCAGCCGCGGGTCGTCGAGGGGTAATGAAAAACTGTTTTTT. It codes for CASSRGSSRGNEKLFF.

The genes are TRBV6-5 and TRBJ1-4, with 8 bases identical to TRBD1. CDR1 and CDR2 from the germline V gene are MNHEY and SVGAGI. After removal of 5 bases from V and 7 bases from J, the junction contained 15 bases not matched to a gene. This CDR3 is built from 17 residues. CDR3 bases: TGTGCCAGCAGTGCCACCTCCGGCGGGACAGGAACTGAAAAACTGTTTTTT. It translates to CASSATSGGTGTEKLFF.

This chain joins TRBV10-3 and TRBJ2-1, with TRBD2 identical over 9 bases. V trimming: 3 bases; J trimming: 6 bases; junction bases outside the gene matches: 3. CDR1 is ENHRY, CDR2 SYGVKD, per germline. This CDR3 comprises 14 residues. In DNA, the CDR3 is TGTGCCATCAGTGACGGGACTAGCCTCAATGAGCAGTTCTTC. Protein product: CAISDGTSLNEQFF.

This clonotype appeared a few times. The J gene is TRBJ2-1, the V gene TRBV12-3 or TRBV12-4, with 8 bases fitting TRBD1. This CDR3 is built from 17 residues. After removal of 4 bases from V and 0 bases from J, the junction contained 8 bases not matched to a gene. The chain's CDR3 is CASSWTGTGSSYNEQFF. CDR3 sequence (DNA): TGTGCCAGCAGTTGGACCGGGACAGGCAGCTCCTACAATGAGCAGTTCTTC.

CDR3 sequence reads: CASTQFGDVRGNEQFF. DNA of the CDR3: TGTGCCAGCACTCAGTTTGGAGACGTCAGAGGCAATGAGCAGTTCTTC. The chain combines TRBV7-2 with TRBJ2-1; D ambiguous. CDR1 SGHTA and CDR2 FQGNSA come from the germline V gene. The V and J ends lost 7 bases and 6 bases respectively, with 22 bases between them. The CDR3 spans 16 residues. Together with reference TRBV7-2 and TRBJ2-1, the CDR3 gives the full variable domain: GAGVSQSPSNKVTEKGKDVELRCDPISGHTALYWYRQSLGQGLEFLIYFQGNSAPDKSGLPSDRFSAERTGGSVSTLTIQRTQQEDSAVYLCASTQFGDVRGNEQFFGPGTRLTVL.

This clonotype has a handful of counts. The chain links TRBV6-4 to TRBJ2-1; TRBD2 matches at 11 bases. The V gene end was trimmed by 3 bases and the J gene end by 5 bases; junction bases not matched to a gene: 21. Germline CDR1 and CDR2: MRHNA and SNTAGT. This CDR3 is 21 amino acids long. The chain's CDR3 is CASSEEWLAGGPLGRHNEQFF. The DNA of the CDR3 is TGTGCCAGCAGTGAGGAGTGGTTAGCGGGAGGGCCTTTGGGCCGGCACAATGAGCAGTTCTTC.

The chain carries TRBV4-2 and TRBJ1-2; D unclear. Germline V gene data show CDR1 as LGHNA and CDR2 as YNFKEQ. The CDR3 runs to 15 residues. V was trimmed by 1 base and J by 2 bases, leaving 11 bases between them. CDR3 residues: CASSQATDGNYGYTF. The CDR3 DNA is TGTGCCAGCAGCCAAGCGACTGACGGAAACTATGGCTACACCTTC.

The V call is TRBV5-1, the J call TRBJ1-2; D is unclear. Trimming removed 4 bases from V and 4 bases from J, with 5 bases in between. Germline V gene lookup returns CDR1 SGHRS and CDR2 YFSETQ. CDR3 length equals 11 residues. The CDR3 loop reads CASSNVYGYTF. In DNA form, the CDR3 reads TGCGCCAGCAGCAATGTCTATGGCTACACCTTC.

This chain uses TRBV10-3 with TRBJ1-1; D perhaps matches TRBD1 (6 bases). V was clipped by 4 bases and J by 1 base, with 16 bases between them. The CDR3 is 16 residues long. Germline values: CDR1 ENHRY, CDR2 SYGVKD. DNA for the CDR3: TGTGCCATCAGTGCAGGACCGGGACAACAGAACACTGAAGCTTTCTTT. It is translated as CAISAGPGQQNTEAFF.

V usage is TRBV4-1 and J usage is TRBJ1-3; D perhaps matches TRBD1 (6 bases). This CDR3 region has 19 residues. Trimming pared 3 bases from V and 7 bases from J, leaving 28 bases between. Per germline, CDR1 MGHRA and CDR2 YSYEKL. In DNA, the CDR3 is TGCGCCAGCAGCCACACAGGGTTTTTGGTGCCGGCGACTCCGAACACCATATATTTT. Protein product: CASSHTGFLVPATPNTIYF.

The CDR3 nucleotides are TGCAGCGTCCGACAGATTGGGAACACTGAAGCTTTCTTT. This sequence encodes CSVRQIGNTEAFF. The V and J genes are TRBV29-1 and TRBJ1-1, with TRBD1 as a possible D gene (5 bases). CDR1 is SQVTM and CDR2 is ANQGSEA in the germline V gene. V lost 6 bases, J lost 1 base, and 12 bases lay in between. The length of the CDR3 is 13 residues.

This clonotype occurred a few times. The J gene is TRBJ1-1, the V gene TRBV12-3 or TRBV12-4, with D uncertain. V was clipped by 3 bases and J by 0 bases, with 8 bases between them. This CDR3 is 14 amino acids long. CDR3 region: CASSLRPMNTEAFF. CDR3 sequence (DNA): TGTGCCAGCAGTTTGCGGCCTATGAACACTGAAGCTTTCTTT.

Notes on this clonotype: Relative to the germline gene, one junction end is altered; a read error may explain this. The V and J genes are TRBV2 and TRBJ1-2, with D perhaps TRBD1 (6 bases). CDR1 and CDR2 from the germline V gene are SNHLY and FYNNEI. This CDR3 has 14 residues. This CDR3 is CASSDSDSVYYLGF. The CDR3 region has the DNA TGTGCCAGCAGTGATTCGGACAGCGTTTACTACCTAGGCTTC.

V gene TRBV6-5 combines with J gene TRBJ1-5; D is uncertain. CDR3 length equals 13 residues. The V and J ends lost 6 bases and 9 bases respectively, with 15 bases between them. Germline loops: CDR1 MNHEY, CDR2 SVGAGI. The CDR3 protein is CASSKDGFRPQHF. Here the CDR3 DNA reads TGTGCCAGCAGCAAGGACGGATTTCGGCCCCAGCATTTT.

The J gene is TRBJ1-5, the V gene TRBV5-5; TRBD1 agrees at 10 bases. Per the germline V gene, CDR1 is SGHKS and CDR2 is YYEKEE (reference sequence). This CDR3 contains 17 residues. The V gene end was trimmed by 2 bases and the J gene end by 6 bases; junction bases not matched to a gene: 11. The CDR3 spells CASSFNRGTGVVQPQHF. The CDR3 bases are TGTGCCAGCAGCTTTAATCGCGGGACAGGGGTTGTTCAGCCCCAGCATTTT. Combining the CDR3 with reference TRBV5-5 and TRBJ1-5 gives the whole variable domain DAGVTQSPTHLIKTRGQQVTLRCSPISGHKSVSWYQQVLGQGPQFIFQYYEKEERGRGNFPDRFSARQFPNYSSELNVNALLLGDSALYLCASSFNRGTGVVQPQHFGDGTRLSIL.

The rearrangement links TRBV7-9 to TRBJ2-7; D gene uncertain. Between the trimmed V and J ends, which lost 5 bases and 3 bases, there was a span of 14 bases. Germline V gives CDR1 SEHNR, CDR2 FQNEAQ (reference sequence). The CDR3 is made up of 14 amino acids. The CDR3 is CASSKITANYEQYF. The CDR3 DNA is TGTGCCAGCAGCAAAATAACGGCCAACTACGAGCAGTACTTC.